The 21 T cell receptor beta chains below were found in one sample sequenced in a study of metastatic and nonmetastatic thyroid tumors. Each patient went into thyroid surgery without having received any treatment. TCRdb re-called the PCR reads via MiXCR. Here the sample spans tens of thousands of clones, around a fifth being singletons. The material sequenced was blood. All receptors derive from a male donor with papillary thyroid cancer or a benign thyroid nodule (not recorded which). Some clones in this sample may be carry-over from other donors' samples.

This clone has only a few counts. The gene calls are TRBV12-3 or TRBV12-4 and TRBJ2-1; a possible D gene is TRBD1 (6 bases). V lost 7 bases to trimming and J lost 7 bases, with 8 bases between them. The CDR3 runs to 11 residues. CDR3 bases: TGTGCCAGCACTAGGGGGAATGAGCAGTTCTTC. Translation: CASTRGNEQFF.

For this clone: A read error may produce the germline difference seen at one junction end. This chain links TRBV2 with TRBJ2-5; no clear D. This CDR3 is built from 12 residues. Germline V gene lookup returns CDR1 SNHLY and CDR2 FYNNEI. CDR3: CASSVGSETQYF. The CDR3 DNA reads TGTGCCAGTAGTGTTGGCAGTGAGACCCAGTACTTC.

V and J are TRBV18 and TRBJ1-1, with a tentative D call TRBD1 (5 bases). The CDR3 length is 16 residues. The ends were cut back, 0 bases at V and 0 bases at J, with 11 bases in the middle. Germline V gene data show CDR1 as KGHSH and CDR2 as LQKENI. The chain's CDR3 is CASSPPRQTLNTEAFF. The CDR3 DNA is TGTGCCAGCTCACCACCGCGACAGACGCTGAACACTGAAGCTTTCTTT.

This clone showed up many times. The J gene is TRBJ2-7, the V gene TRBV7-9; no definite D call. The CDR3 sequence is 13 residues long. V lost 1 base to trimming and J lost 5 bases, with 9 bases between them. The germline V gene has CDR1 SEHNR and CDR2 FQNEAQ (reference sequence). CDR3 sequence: CASSLVPWDEQYF. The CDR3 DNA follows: TGTGCCAGCAGCTTAGTTCCTTGGGACGAGCAGTACTTC. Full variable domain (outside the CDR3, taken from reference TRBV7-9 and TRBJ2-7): DTGVSQNPRHKITKRGQNVTFRCDPISEHNRLYWYRQTLGQGPEFLTYFQNEAQLEKSRLLSDRFSAERPKGSFSTLEIQRTEQGDSAMYLCASSLVPWDEQYFGPGTRLTVT.

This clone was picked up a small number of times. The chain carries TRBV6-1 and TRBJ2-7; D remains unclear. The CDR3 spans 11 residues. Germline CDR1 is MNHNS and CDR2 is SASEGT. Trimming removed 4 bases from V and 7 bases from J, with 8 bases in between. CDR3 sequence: CASSGILEQYF. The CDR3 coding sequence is TGTGCCAGCAGTGGTATTTTGGAGCAGTACTTC.

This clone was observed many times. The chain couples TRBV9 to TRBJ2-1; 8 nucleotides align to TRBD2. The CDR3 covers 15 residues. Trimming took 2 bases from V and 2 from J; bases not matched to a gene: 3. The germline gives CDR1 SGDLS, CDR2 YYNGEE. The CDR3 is CASSVSGGPYNEQFF. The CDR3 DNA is TGTGCCAGCAGCGTTTCGGGGGGGCCCTACAATGAGCAGTTCTTC.

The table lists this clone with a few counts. The CDR3 spells CAISNALGGRRGYTF. The CDR3 coding sequence is TGTGCCATCAGCAATGCTCTAGGAGGAAGGAGGGGCTACACCTTC. The V and J genes are TRBV6-2 or TRBV6-3 and TRBJ1-2; D unclear. The ends were cut back, 10 bases at V and 8 bases at J, with 26 bases in the middle. This CDR3 is built from 15 residues. Germline lookup yields CDR1 MNHEY and CDR2 SVGEGT.

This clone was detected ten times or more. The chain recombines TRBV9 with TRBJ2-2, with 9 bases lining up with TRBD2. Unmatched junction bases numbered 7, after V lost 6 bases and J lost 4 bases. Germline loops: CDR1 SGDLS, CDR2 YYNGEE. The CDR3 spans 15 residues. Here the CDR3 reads CASTVSGSLTGELFF. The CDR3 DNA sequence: TGTGCCAGCACCGTTAGCGGGAGTCTCACCGGGGAGCTGTTTTTT.

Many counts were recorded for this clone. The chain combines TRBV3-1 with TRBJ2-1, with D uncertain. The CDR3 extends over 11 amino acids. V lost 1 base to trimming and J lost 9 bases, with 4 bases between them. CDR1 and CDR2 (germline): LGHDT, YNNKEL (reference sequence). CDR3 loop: CASSQGGEQFF. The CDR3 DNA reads TGTGCCAGCAGCCAAGGCGGTGAGCAGTTCTTC.

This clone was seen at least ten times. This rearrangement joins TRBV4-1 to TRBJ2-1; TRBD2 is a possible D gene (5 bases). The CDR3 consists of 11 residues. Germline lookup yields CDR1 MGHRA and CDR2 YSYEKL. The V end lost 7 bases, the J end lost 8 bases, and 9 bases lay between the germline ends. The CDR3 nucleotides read TGCGCCAGCATGCGGGCTGATGAGCAGTTCTTC. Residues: CASMRADEQFF.

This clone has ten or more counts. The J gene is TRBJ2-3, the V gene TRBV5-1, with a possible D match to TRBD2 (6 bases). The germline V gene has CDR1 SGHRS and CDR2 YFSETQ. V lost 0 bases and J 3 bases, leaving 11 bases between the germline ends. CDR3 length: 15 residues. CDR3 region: CASSLVSGATDTQYF. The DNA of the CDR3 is TGCGCCAGCAGCTTGGTGTCGGGAGCGACAGATACGCAGTATTTT.

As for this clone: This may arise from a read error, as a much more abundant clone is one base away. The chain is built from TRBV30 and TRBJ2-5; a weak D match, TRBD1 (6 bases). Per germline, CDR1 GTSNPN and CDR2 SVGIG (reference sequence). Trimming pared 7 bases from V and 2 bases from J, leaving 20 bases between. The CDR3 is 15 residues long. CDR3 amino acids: CASSSSGALQETQYF. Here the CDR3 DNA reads TGTGCCTCCTCATCCTCAGGGGCACTACAAGAGACCCAGTACTTC.

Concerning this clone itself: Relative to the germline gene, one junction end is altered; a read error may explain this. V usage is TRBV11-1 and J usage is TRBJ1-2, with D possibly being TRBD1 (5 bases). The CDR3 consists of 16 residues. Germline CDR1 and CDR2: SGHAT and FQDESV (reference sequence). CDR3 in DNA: TGTGCCAGCAGTCGTTCCGGGATCAGGGCTGACTATGACTACACCTTC. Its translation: CASSRSGIRADYDYTF. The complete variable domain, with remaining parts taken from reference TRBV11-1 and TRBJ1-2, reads EAEVAQSPRYKITEKSQAVAFWCDPISGHATLYWYRQILGQGPELLVQFQDESVVDDSQLPKDRFSAERLKGVDSTLKIQPAELGDSAMYLCASSRSGIRADYDYTFGSGTRLTVV.

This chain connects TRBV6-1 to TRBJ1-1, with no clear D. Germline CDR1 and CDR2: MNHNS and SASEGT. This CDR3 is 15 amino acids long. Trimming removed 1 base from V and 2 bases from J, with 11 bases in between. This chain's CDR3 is CASSEGGHLNTEAFF. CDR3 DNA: TGTGCCAGCAGTGAAGGGGGTCACCTCAACACTGAAGCTTTCTTT.

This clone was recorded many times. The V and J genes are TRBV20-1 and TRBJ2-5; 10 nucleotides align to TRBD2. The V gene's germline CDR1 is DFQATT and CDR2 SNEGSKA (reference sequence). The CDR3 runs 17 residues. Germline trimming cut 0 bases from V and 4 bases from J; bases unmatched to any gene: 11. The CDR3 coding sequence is TGCAGTGCTAGAGAGGAGAGCGGGAGGGCCTCCGGAGAGACCCAGTACTTC. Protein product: CSAREESGRASGETQYF.

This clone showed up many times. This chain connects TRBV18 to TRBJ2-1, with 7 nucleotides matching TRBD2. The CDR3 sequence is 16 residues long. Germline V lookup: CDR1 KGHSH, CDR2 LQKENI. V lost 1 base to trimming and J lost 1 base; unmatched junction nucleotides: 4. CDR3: CASSPLAGISYNEQFF. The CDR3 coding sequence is TGTGCCAGCTCACCACTAGCGGGTATATCCTACAATGAGCAGTTCTTC.

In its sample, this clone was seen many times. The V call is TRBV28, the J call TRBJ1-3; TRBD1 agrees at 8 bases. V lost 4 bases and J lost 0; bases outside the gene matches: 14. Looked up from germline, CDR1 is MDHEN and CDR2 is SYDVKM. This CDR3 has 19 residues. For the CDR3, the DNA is TGTGCCAGCAGTTCGACCCAAGGACAGGGAAATAGCTCTGGAAACACCATATATTTT. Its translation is CASSSTQGQGNSSGNTIYF.

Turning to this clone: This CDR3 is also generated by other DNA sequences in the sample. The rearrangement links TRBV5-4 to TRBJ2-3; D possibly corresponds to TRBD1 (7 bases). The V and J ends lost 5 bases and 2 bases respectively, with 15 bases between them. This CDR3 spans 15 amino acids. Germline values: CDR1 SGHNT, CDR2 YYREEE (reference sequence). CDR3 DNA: TGTGCCAGCAGTCGGAGGGGGCGCAACACAGATACGCAGTATTTT. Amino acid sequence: CASSRRGRNTDTQYF.

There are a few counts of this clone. CDR3 amino acids: CASSFAGTYGYTF. CDR3 nucleotide sequence: TGTGCCAGCAGTTTTGCAGGGACCTATGGCTACACCTTC. The chain carries TRBV28 and TRBJ1-2; possible D gene TRBD1, 5 bases. The germline V gene has CDR1 MDHEN and CDR2 SYDVKM. V was trimmed by 3 bases and J by 4 bases, leaving 9 bases between them. The CDR3 extends over 13 amino acids.

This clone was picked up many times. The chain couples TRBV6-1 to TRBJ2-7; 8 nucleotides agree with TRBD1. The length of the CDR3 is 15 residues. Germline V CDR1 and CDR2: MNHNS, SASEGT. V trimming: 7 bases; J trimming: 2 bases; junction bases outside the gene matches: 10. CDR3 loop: CASTDRGFTTYEQYF. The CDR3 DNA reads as TGTGCCAGCACCGACAGGGGCTTTACTACCTACGAGCAGTACTTC.

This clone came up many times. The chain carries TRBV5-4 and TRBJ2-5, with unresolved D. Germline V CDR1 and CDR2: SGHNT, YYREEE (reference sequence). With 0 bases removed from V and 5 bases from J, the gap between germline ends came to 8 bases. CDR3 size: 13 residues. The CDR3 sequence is CASSLDIRETQYF. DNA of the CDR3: TGTGCCAGCAGCTTGGACATTAGGGAGACCCAGTACTTC.